Sequencing of this T cell receptor (beta chain) was carried out in a study of spatial heterogeneity in lung cancer. Study-wide background: Among detected sequences, beta-chain ones consistently exceeded alpha-chain ones in number.

This CDR3 contains 11 residues. Germline CDR1 and CDR2: MDHEN and SYDVKM. Each CDR3 protein gets one entry after TCRdb re-called the 5' RACE reads with MiXCR. The table lists about 38,000 distinct CDR3 sequences, 7.5% of them singletons, with about 26% in the top ten. This clonotype was seen once. A much larger clone sits a single nucleotide away, making a read error possible. Time point denoted: sample taken at primary tumor resection. The donor group consisted of roughly 70 patients who had untreated, early-stage non-small cell lung cancer. In each case, whole RNA from tumor, nontumor lung or frozen PBMC was sequenced unsorted.

The sample here was PBMCs, taken at surgery. This clonotype was obtained from a male donor with early-stage non-small cell lung cancer. The chain joins TRBV28 to TRBJ2-3; D is unresolved. The J call could be wrong; TRBJ1-5 is a better fit for the DNA end. The CDR3, as DNA: TGTGCCAGCAGAAACGCGGATACGCAGCATTTT. This encodes CASRNADTQHF.